The 14 T cell receptor beta chains below come from one sample, sequenced in a study of CD8 T cells in Susac syndrome. The RNA, about 0.45 to 1 ug, was put through reverse transcription using random hexamers. TCRdb ran MiXCR on the immunoSEQ multiplex PCR reads and lists one entry per CDR3 protein. In the table there are about 210,000 distinct CDR3 sequences, around 95% of which are singletons. The sequenced sample consisted of CD4+ T cells from PBMCs. Receptors originate from a human donor with multiple sclerosis.

The chain carries TRBV7-9 and TRBJ2-3, with 7 bases lining up with TRBD2. CDR3 length equals 15 residues. Losses at the gene ends were 3 bases for V and 1 base for J; bases not matched to a gene: 4. Germline V lookup: CDR1 SEHNR, CDR2 FQNEAQ (reference sequence). The CDR3 region has the DNA TGTGCCAGCAGCTTCCAGCGGGGTGGCACAGATACGCAGTATTTT. Translated: CASSFQRGGTDTQYF.

The chain has TRBV12-3 or TRBV12-4 and TRBJ2-5, with 8 bases that match TRBD2. V trimming: 5 bases; J trimming: 5 bases; junction bases outside the gene matches: 1. This CDR3 is built from 12 residues. The CDR3 loop reads CASSRLAETQYF. The CDR3 bases are TGTGCCAGCAGTCGACTAGCGGAGACCCAGTACTTC.

CDR3 residues: CASSFWGRSGTDTQYF. In DNA, the CDR3 is TGTGCCAGCAGTTTCTGGGGGAGGAGTGGCACAGATACGCAGTATTTT. This rearrangement joins TRBV27 to TRBJ2-3; TRBD2 might be the D (6 bases). The CDR3 is 16 residues long. The germline V gene has CDR1 MNHEY and CDR2 SMNVEV (reference sequence). V shed 3 bases and J shed 1 base, with 14 bases lying between them.

This chain uses TRBV3-1 with TRBJ2-5, with D possibly matching TRBD1 (5 bases). This CDR3 is 15 amino acids long. Looked up from germline, CDR1 is LGHDT and CDR2 is YNNKEL (reference sequence). V shed 5 bases and J shed 0 bases, with 13 bases lying between them. CDR3 in amino acids: CASSRQNWYQETQYF. DNA for the CDR3: TGTGCCAGCAGCAGACAGAATTGGTACCAAGAGACCCAGTACTTC.

This chain uses TRBV30 with TRBJ2-7; 9 bases match TRBD1. J gave up 3 bases and V 2 bases, and 14 bases lay outside the gene matches. Germline values: CDR1 GTSNPN, CDR2 SVGIG (reference sequence). This CDR3 has 17 amino acids. In DNA, the CDR3 is TGTGCCTGGAGTAAGCCTTTTGGGGACAGGGTAGTCTACGAGCAGTACTTC. Its protein is CAWSKPFGDRVVYEQYF.

The rearrangement uses TRBV3-1 and TRBJ2-3, with 10 bases lining up with TRBD1. V lost 4 bases to trimming and J lost 1 base; unmatched junction nucleotides: 5. CDR3 length: 16 residues. CDR1 LGHDT and CDR2 YNNKEL come from the germline V gene (reference sequence). Here the CDR3 DNA reads TGTGCCAGCAGCCGAAAAGGGACAGGGGGCACAGATACGCAGTATTTT. This codes for CASSRKGTGGTDTQYF.

J is TRBJ2-6 and V is TRBV7-3; D is uncertain. The V gene's germline CDR1 is SGHTA and CDR2 FQGTGA. V was shortened by 6 bases and J by 4 bases, with 10 bases between the two germline ends. CDR3 length equals 14 residues. The CDR3 protein is CASSETAGANVLTF. The CDR3 DNA sequence: TGTGCCAGCAGTGAGACCGCAGGGGCCAACGTCCTGACTTTC.

The chain couples TRBV5-1 to TRBJ1-6; D unresolved. Between the trimmed V and J ends, which lost 0 bases and 9 bases, there was a span of 16 bases. CDR1 and CDR2 (germline): SGHRS, YFSETQ. The CDR3 totals 16 residues. CDR3 protein: CASSLVGSTFGSPLHF. The CDR3 DNA reads as TGCGCCAGCAGCTTGGTGGGCAGCACTTTCGGTTCACCCCTCCACTTT. The full variable domain, in which reference TRBV5-1 and TRBJ1-6 provide the parts outside the CDR3, is KAGVTQTPRYLIKTRGQQVTLSCSPISGHRSVSWYQQTPGQGLQFLFEYFSETQRNKGNFPGRFSGRQFSNSRSEMNVSTLELGDSALYLCASSLVGSTFGSPLHFGNGTRLTVT.

V is TRBV3-1 and J is TRBJ1-4; D unclear. V lost 7 bases to trimming and J lost 10 bases, with 31 bases between them. CDR1 is LGHDT, CDR2 YNNKEL, per germline (reference sequence). This CDR3 region has 18 residues. The CDR3 DNA sequence: TGTGCCAGCAACCAGTGGGGTTCGCCGGTTAAATCGCGGCGAAAACTGTTTTTT. Amino acid sequence: CASNQWGSPVKSRRKLFF.

This chain links TRBV25-1 with TRBJ1-5, with D possibly matching TRBD1 (5 bases). The germline V gene has CDR1 MGHDK and CDR2 SYGVNS. V lost 3 bases and J lost 5, with 11 bases in between. CDR3 length: 14 residues. The CDR3 nucleotides read TGTGCCAGCAGTGAGCAGGGATTGTATCAGCCCCAGCATTTT. Translated, it gives CASSEQGLYQPQHF. Drawing the rest from reference TRBV25-1 and TRBJ1-5, the complete variable domain is EADIYQTPRYLVIGTGKKITLECSQTMGHDKMYWYQQDPGMELHLIHYSYGVNSTEKGDLSSESTVSRIRTEHFPLTLESARPSHTSQYLCASSEQGLYQPQHFGDGTRLSIL.

The V gene is TRBV20-1, the J gene TRBJ2-7; D tentatively reads TRBD1 or TRBD2 (5 bases each). CDR1 DFQATT and CDR2 SNEGSKA come from the germline V gene (reference sequence). This CDR3 has 16 residues. The V end lost 6 bases, the J end lost 2 bases, and 23 bases lay between the germline ends. The CDR3 loop reads CSAEIPGTPRAYEQYF. In DNA form, the CDR3 reads TGCAGTGCAGAGATCCCGGGGACGCCGAGAGCCTACGAGCAGTACTTC.

J is TRBJ1-1 and V is TRBV5-4; the D gene is possibly TRBD1 (5 bases). This CDR3 contains 14 residues. The V and J ends lost 4 bases and 4 bases respectively, with 14 bases between them. Looked up from germline, CDR1 is SGHNT and CDR2 is YYREEE (reference sequence). In DNA form, the CDR3 reads TGTGCCAGCAGCACACCTGGGGGGGGCACTGAAGCTTTCTTT. It yields the protein CASSTPGGGTEAFF.

This chain joins TRBV29-1 and TRBJ1-1, with D perhaps matching TRBD1 (5 bases). The CDR3 totals 13 residues. Germline lookup yields CDR1 SQVTM and CDR2 ANQGSEA. Trimming took off 3 bases at V and 0 bases at J, with 8 bases between the two ends. The CDR3 region is CSVERGLNTEAFF. The CDR3 DNA reads TGCAGCGTTGAGAGGGGTTTGAACACTGAAGCTTTCTTT. The variable domain in full, completed from reference TRBV29-1 and TRBJ1-1, reads SAVISQKPSRDICQRGTSLTIQCQVDSQVTMMFWYRQQPGQSLTLIATANQGSEATYESGFVIDKFPISRPNLTFSTLTVSNMSPEDSSIYLCSVERGLNTEAFFGQGTRLTVV.

This clonotype was observed once. V gene TRBV30 combines with J gene TRBJ2-1; D gene unclear. With 1 base removed from V and 8 bases from J, the gap between germline ends came to 3 bases. Germline CDR1 is GTSNPN and CDR2 is SVGIG (reference sequence). The CDR3 is 10 residues long. The CDR3 loop reads CAWSDYEQFF. The DNA of the CDR3 is TGTGCCTGGAGTGACTATGAGCAGTTCTTC.